This T cell receptor (beta chain) comes out of a study of blood T cell repertoires in COVID-19. In the study overall: COVID-19 samples from acute and convalescent phases originated in the United States, Italy and Spain. Sources were T cells, B-cell-depleted T cells, or PBMCs; the material itself was cDNA or gDNA.

As originally analysed: Estimation of nucleated cell counts relied on the amplification of reference gene primers. The method was immunoSEQ multiplex PCR; TCRdb's version includes in-frame clones alone and lacks a portion of them. D and trimming come from the DNA, and the V and J calls and clone size come from that table. The data show under 350,000 clones, 85% seen once. This CDR3 has 13 residues. V shed 3 bases and J 6 bases; nucleotides not matched to a gene: 2. The sequence came from a human donor in a cohort sampled during active COVID-19. Sequencing was performed on peripheral blood. The chain recombines TRBV12-3 or TRBV12-4 with TRBJ2-1, with TRBD2 identical over 7 bases. The CDR3, as DNA: TGTGCCAGCAGTTTCCCGGGGGGCAATGAGCAGTTCTTC. Translated, it gives CASSFPGGNEQFF.